Reported below is one T cell receptor beta chain. Cohort assignment relied on participant-reported clinical history. This sample is drawn from a study of blood T cell repertoires in COVID-19. The overall study: From the United States, Italy and Spain came samples of acute and convalescent COVID-19.

Authors' analysis steps: Counts of nucleated cells, estimated from reference gene primer amplification, were obtained. TCRdb's table, derived via immunoSEQ multiplex PCR, lists solely in-frame clones and lacks some. The V and J calls and clone size come from that table; D and trimming were worked out from the DNA. The sample records just over 300,000 clones, 65% to 90% being singletons. With V trimmed by 4 bases and J by 0 bases, 4 bases remained unmatched. CDR1 and CDR2 (germline): MNHEY, SMNVEV (reference sequence). The CDR3 has 15 residues. Sequenced sample: PBMCs or T cells enriched from blood (not recorded which). This sequence was found in a man aged 25-45 years who had recovered from COVID-19. V and J are TRBV27 and TRBJ1-1; 8 positions agree with TRBD1. This CDR3 is CASSSRTGLNTEAFF. In DNA form, the CDR3 reads TGTGCCAGCAGTTCGAGGACAGGGCTGAACACTGAAGCTTTCTTT.